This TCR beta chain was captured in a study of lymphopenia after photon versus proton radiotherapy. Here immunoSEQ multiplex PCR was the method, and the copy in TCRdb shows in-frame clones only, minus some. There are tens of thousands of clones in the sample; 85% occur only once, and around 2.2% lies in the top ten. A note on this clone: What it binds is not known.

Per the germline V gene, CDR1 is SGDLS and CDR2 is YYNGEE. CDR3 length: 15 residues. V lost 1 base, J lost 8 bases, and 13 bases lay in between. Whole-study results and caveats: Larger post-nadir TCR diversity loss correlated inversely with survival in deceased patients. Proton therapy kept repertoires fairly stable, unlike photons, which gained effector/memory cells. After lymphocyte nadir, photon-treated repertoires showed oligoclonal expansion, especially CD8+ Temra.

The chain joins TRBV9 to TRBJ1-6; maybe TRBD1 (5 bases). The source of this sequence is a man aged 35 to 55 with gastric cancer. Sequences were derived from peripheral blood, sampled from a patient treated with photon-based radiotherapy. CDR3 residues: CASSVTGTGDSPLHF. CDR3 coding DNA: TGTGCCAGCAGCGTAACCGGGACGGGGGATTCACCCCTCCACTTT.